The source of this T cell receptor beta chain is a study of OX40 agonist ivuxolimab in advanced cancers. Turning to the overall study: The costimulatory receptor OX40 (CD134) was targeted by ivuxolimab, a fully human IgG2 agonistic monoclonal antibody. Intravenous ivuxolimab was administered to patients every 2 weeks at six dose levels: 0.01, 0.1, 0.3, 1.5, 3 and 10 mg/kg. Among the approximately 50 dose-escalation patients, 19 had hepatocellular carcinoma, roughly 15 melanoma, 9 renal cell carcinoma and 9 head and neck cancer. The dose-escalation cohort was roughly 83% male with a mean age of approximately 60 years, ranging from about 20 to 80. Patients were allowed to have had prior anti-PD-1, anti-PD-L1 or anti-CTLA-4 therapy, and more than 35% of the dose-escalation patients had been treated with checkpoint inhibitors. Partial responses were achieved by three dose-escalation patients, of whom one had hepatocellular carcinoma and two had cutaneous melanoma. The point of sequencing TCRbeta in the periphery was to test whether ivuxolimab changed TCR sequence diversity and drove clonal T-cell expansion. The monotherapy dose-escalation portion (N of about 52 patients) of the phase I ivuxolimab trial is reported in the paper.

With regard to this clone: Which antigen it targets is not known. It has no much larger one-base neighbor in the sample; base qualities were not kept.

Patients with a history of autoimmune disease or receiving systemic immunosuppression were excluded from the trial. Peripheral blood for TCR sequencing was collected from all dose cohorts at baseline, on cycle 4 day 1, and on cycle 7 day 1. Samples came from an open-label, multicenter, first-in-human phase I dose-escalation trial of ivuxolimab. Adults with locally advanced or metastatic melanoma, renal cell carcinoma, hepatocellular carcinoma or head and neck squamous cell carcinoma were enrolled in the trial. Before TCR sequencing, CD4+ and CD8+ T cells were separately sorted from peripheral blood. To sequence the TCRbeta CDR3 region, genomic DNA was isolated from the sorted cells. The immunoSEQ Assay was used for sequencing of TCRbeta CDR3 regions. The table comes from immuneACCESS by way of TCRdb, which keeps in-frame sequences with V and J called. Part of the clones is missing from these tables; in studies checked, under half for an unresolved V gene and the rest for unknown reasons. The sample data list about 20,000 clones, and 84% of these were observed just once. The ten biggest clones cover approximately 47% of the sample.

Study-level results and caveats: Clonal expansion of both CD4+ and CD8+ blood T cells was observed from baseline to week 6 at doses 0.1 to 3.0 mg/kg. After ivuxolimab, expanded clones were on average more numerous among CD8+ T cells than among CD4+ T cells. Low levels of normalized T-cell clonal expansion were also seen in some nonresponding patients. In the 0.1-3.0 mg/kg groups, partial responders were among the patients with the lowest normalized peripheral clonal expansion, particularly in CD8+ T cells. The antigen specificity of the clonally expanded peripheral T cells was not determined.

Here the sequenced sample was CD4+ or CD8+ T cells sorted from blood, taken in a trial of the OX40 agonist ivuxolimab. This clonotype originated in an adult with an advanced solid tumor such as melanoma, head and neck, liver or kidney cancer.

The nucleotide sequence reads as follows: TGTGCCAGCAGTGACGGGGGACTAGCGGCGTACGAGCAGTACTTC. It translates as CASSDGGLAAYEQYF. Here the chain combines TRBV2 and TRBJ2-7, with 11 bases in between that match TRBD2. The germline V and J ends show losses of 3 bases and 4 bases respectively, and no gene match explains 5 bases of the junction. The CDR3, cysteine through phenylalanine, is 15 amino acids long. CDR3 DNA only is kept here, 45 bases in frame from base 1. Reading the germline V gene gives CDR1 SNHLY and CDR2 FYNNEI. Supplemented by the reference TRBV2 and TRBJ2-7 proteins around the CDR3, the complete variable domain is EPEVTQTPSHQVTQMGQEVILRCVPISNHLYFYWYRQILGQKVEFLVSFYNNEISEKSEIFDDQFSVERPDGSNFTLKIRSTKLEDSAMYFCASSDGGLAAYEQYFGPGTRLTVT.